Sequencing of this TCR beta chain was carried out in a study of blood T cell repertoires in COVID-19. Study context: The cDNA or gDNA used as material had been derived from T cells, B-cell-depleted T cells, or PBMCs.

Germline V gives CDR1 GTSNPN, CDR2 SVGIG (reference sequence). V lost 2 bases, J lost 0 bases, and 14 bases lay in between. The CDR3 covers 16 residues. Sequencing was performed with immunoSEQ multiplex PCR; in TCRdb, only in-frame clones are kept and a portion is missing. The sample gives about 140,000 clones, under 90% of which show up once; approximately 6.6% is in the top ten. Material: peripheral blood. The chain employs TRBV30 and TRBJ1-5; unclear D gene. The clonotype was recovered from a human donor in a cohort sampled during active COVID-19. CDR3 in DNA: TGTGCCTGGAGTCGGGGTCGGGCATATAGCAATCAGCCCCAGCATTTT. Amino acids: CAWSRGRAYSNQPQHF.